The rows below give T cell receptor beta chains drawn from one sample of a study of blood T cells in healthy people across ages. TCRdb re-derived calls from the 5' RACE reads in MiXCR, one entry per CDR3 protein. The sample lists approximately 900,000 distinct CDR3 sequences, roughly 50% occurring once. What was sequenced was blood. The receptor set was obtained from a man aged 30 to 39 in good health. Each CDR3 is given with its conserved first and last residue. Each record gives: clone size, V gene, D gene, J gene, CDR3 protein, CDR3 DNA. A D gene is named only where the DNA matches it firmly. Rows may omit the clone size; those that give it use once, few, many or a size class.

clone size: -; V gene: TRBV29-1; D gene: -; J gene: TRBJ2-7; CDR3 protein: CSVEGGTGRTYEQYF; CDR3 DNA: TGCAGCGTTGAAGGGGGAACAGGGAGGACCTACGAGCAGTACTTC
clone size: -; V gene: TRBV6-1; D gene: TRBD1; J gene: TRBJ2-7; CDR3 protein: CASSDKGDRVYEQYF; CDR3 DNA: TGTGCCAGCAGTGATAAGGGGGACAGGGTCTACGAGCAGTACTTC
clone size: -; V gene: TRBV5-6; D gene: TRBD2; J gene: TRBJ2-3; CDR3 protein: CASSFSSGGPSTDTQYF; CDR3 DNA: TGTGCCAGCAGCTTCAGTAGCGGGGGGCCCAGCACAGATACGCAGTATTTT
clone size: -; V gene: TRBV5-1; D gene: -; J gene: TRBJ2-3; CDR3 protein: CASSLPDGDTQYF; CDR3 DNA: TGCGCCAGCAGCTTACCGGATGGAGATACGCAGTATTTT
clone size: -; V gene: TRBV27; D gene: TRBD2; J gene: TRBJ2-1; CDR3 protein: CASSTNPGGVSYNEQFF; CDR3 DNA: TGTGCCAGCAGTACAAACCCGGGAGGGGTCTCCTACAATGAGCAGTTCTTC
clone size: few; V gene: TRBV28; D gene: -; J gene: TRBJ2-1; CDR3 protein: CASSFPPQGPGDEQFF; CDR3 DNA: TGTGCCAGCAGTTTTCCCCCTCAGGGACCTGGGGATGAGCAGTTCTTC
clone size: -; V gene: TRBV10-3; D gene: TRBD1; J gene: TRBJ2-7; CDR3 protein: CAISPGQARDEQYF; CDR3 DNA: TGTGCCATCAGTCCCGGACAGGCGCGGGACGAGCAGTACTTC
clone size: -; V gene: TRBV20-1; D gene: TRBD2; J gene: TRBJ2-7; CDR3 protein: CSAPAGGASYEQYF; CDR3 DNA: TGCAGTGCCCCAGCCGGGGGGGCCAGCTACGAGCAGTACTTC
clone size: -; V gene: TRBV11-2; D gene: -; J gene: TRBJ2-1; CDR3 protein: CASSSGPGQFF; CDR3 DNA: TGTGCCAGCAGCTCCGGACCGGGGCAGTTCTTC
clone size: -; V gene: TRBV27; D gene: TRBD1; J gene: TRBJ2-7; CDR3 protein: CASKTQGAWYEQYF; CDR3 DNA: TGTGCCAGCAAAACACAGGGGGCATGGTACGAGCAGTACTTC
clone size: -; V gene: TRBV5-1; D gene: -; J gene: TRBJ2-7; CDR3 protein: CASSLDRSDYEQYF; CDR3 DNA: TGCGCCAGCAGCTTGGACAGGTCGGACTACGAGCAGTACTTC
clone size: -; V gene: TRBV2; D gene: -; J gene: TRBJ1-3; CDR3 protein: CASSDYRELSGNTIYF; CDR3 DNA: TGTGCCAGCAGTGATTATCGGGAACTCTCTGGAAACACCATATATTTT
clone size: -; V gene: TRBV6-6; D gene: TRBD2; J gene: TRBJ2-1; CDR3 protein: CASSYDPGLAVYNEQFF; CDR3 DNA: TGTGCCAGCAGTTATGACCCGGGACTAGCGGTTTACAATGAGCAGTTCTTC
clone size: -; V gene: TRBV6-2/TRBV6-3; D gene: -; J gene: TRBJ2-1; CDR3 protein: CASYRRGGHNEQFF; CDR3 DNA: TGTGCCTCATATAGGAGGGGGGGCCATAATGAGCAGTTCTTC
clone size: -; V gene: TRBV6-1; D gene: TRBD2; J gene: TRBJ2-7; CDR3 protein: CASSETSGGVYEQYF; CDR3 DNA: TGTGCCAGCAGTGAGACCAGCGGGGGAGTCTACGAGCAGTACTTC
clone size: -; V gene: TRBV21-1; D gene: -; J gene: TRBJ2-2; CDR3 protein: CASSSSKSPGNTGELFF; CDR3 DNA: TGTGCCAGCAGCTCCTCGAAATCCCCGGGTAACACCGGGGAGCTGTTTTTT
clone size: -; V gene: TRBV7-9; D gene: -; J gene: TRBJ2-7; CDR3 protein: CASSLETGGPYEQYF; CDR3 DNA: TGTGCCAGCAGCTTGGAGACAGGAGGCCCCTACGAGCAGTACTTC
clone size: -; V gene: TRBV27; D gene: -; J gene: TRBJ1-2; CDR3 protein: CASSLSFTEGGYTF; CDR3 DNA: TGTGCCAGCAGTTTATCGTTCACAGAAGGGGGCTACACCTTC
clone size: -; V gene: TRBV6-2/TRBV6-3; D gene: TRBD2; J gene: TRBJ2-5; CDR3 protein: CASSLAGNPETQYF; CDR3 DNA: TGTGCCAGCAGCCTAGCGGGGAACCCAGAGACCCAGTACTTC
clone size: few; V gene: TRBV27; D gene: -; J gene: TRBJ2-3; CDR3 protein: CASGNRDTTDTQYF; CDR3 DNA: TGTGCCAGCGGAAACCGGGACACCACAGATACGCAGTATTTT
clone size: -; V gene: TRBV7-2; D gene: TRBD1; J gene: TRBJ2-1; CDR3 protein: CASSGQGSDEQFF; CDR3 DNA: TGTGCCAGCAGCGGACAGGGCTCCGATGAGCAGTTCTTC
clone size: -; V gene: TRBV6-5; D gene: -; J gene: TRBJ2-4; CDR3 protein: CASRPPGTNIQYF; CDR3 DNA: TGTGCCAGCAGGCCCCCGGGGACTAACATTCAGTACTTC
clone size: -; V gene: TRBV9; D gene: -; J gene: TRBJ2-7; CDR3 protein: CASSVDGATFYEQYF; CDR3 DNA: TGTGCCAGCAGCGTAGATGGGGCGACCTTCTACGAGCAGTACTTC
clone size: -; V gene: TRBV4-3; D gene: -; J gene: TRBJ2-7; CDR3 protein: CASSQDRAGYTYEQYF; CDR3 DNA: TGCGCCAGCAGCCAAGATAGGGCAGGATATACCTACGAGCAGTACTTC
clone size: many; V gene: TRBV4-2; D gene: -; J gene: TRBJ2-1; CDR3 protein: CASSQAGESNEQFF; CDR3 DNA: TGTGCCAGCAGCCAAGCGGGGGAATCGAATGAGCAGTTCTTC
clone size: few; V gene: TRBV28; D gene: -; J gene: TRBJ2-7; CDR3 protein: CASSLFSRTDYEQYF; CDR3 DNA: TGTGCCAGCAGTTTATTCTCCAGGACGGACTACGAGCAGTACTTC
clone size: once; V gene: TRBV7-7; D gene: TRBD1; J gene: TRBJ2-5; CDR3 protein: CASSLRPTGQGNNEQYF; CDR3 DNA: TGTGCTAGCAGCCTAAGGCCTACCGGACAGGGAAACAATGAGCAGTACTTC
clone size: -; V gene: TRBV30; D gene: -; J gene: TRBJ1-2; CDR3 protein: CAWSVQGGYGYTF; CDR3 DNA: TGTGCCTGGAGTGTACAGGGCGGGTATGGCTACACCTTC
clone size: -; V gene: TRBV12-3/TRBV12-4; D gene: TRBD1; J gene: TRBJ1-2; CDR3 protein: CASSRDSYYTF; CDR3 DNA: TGTGCCAGCAGTAGGGACAGCTACTACACCTTC
clone size: -; V gene: TRBV6-6; D gene: TRBD1; J gene: TRBJ2-7; CDR3 protein: CASSYPPGGEYEQYF; CDR3 DNA: TGTGCCAGCAGTTACCCCCCAGGGGGAGAGTACGAGCAGTACTTC
clone size: -; V gene: TRBV3-1; D gene: TRBD1; J gene: TRBJ1-2; CDR3 protein: CASSQVDRGLYGYTF; CDR3 DNA: TGTGCCAGCAGCCAGGTGGACAGGGGACTGTATGGCTACACCTTC
clone size: few; V gene: TRBV7-2; D gene: TRBD2; J gene: TRBJ2-1; CDR3 protein: CASSFLAGDNEQFF; CDR3 DNA: TGTGCCAGCAGCTTTCTAGCGGGAGACAATGAGCAGTTCTTC
clone size: few; V gene: TRBV20-1; D gene: -; J gene: TRBJ1-4; CDR3 protein: CSARAAGGEEKLFF; CDR3 DNA: TGCAGTGCTAGAGCCGCGGGGGGGGAGGAAAAACTGTTTTTT
clone size: few; V gene: TRBV29-1; D gene: -; J gene: TRBJ1-1; CDR3 protein: CSVEWGFGNTEAFF; CDR3 DNA: TGCAGCGTTGAGTGGGGGTTCGGGAACACTGAAGCTTTCTTT
clone size: few; V gene: TRBV10-3; D gene: TRBD2; J gene: TRBJ2-3; CDR3 protein: CAIGPGLAGITDTQYF; CDR3 DNA: TGTGCCATCGGCCCGGGACTAGCGGGAATCACAGATACGCAGTATTTT
clone size: -; V gene: TRBV15; D gene: -; J gene: TRBJ2-3; CDR3 protein: CATSRDLSTDTQYF; CDR3 DNA: TGTGCCACCAGCAGAGATTTAAGCACAGATACGCAGTATTTT
clone size: -; V gene: TRBV29-1; D gene: -; J gene: TRBJ1-5; CDR3 protein: CSVELSEGQPQHF; CDR3 DNA: TGCAGCGTTGAACTATCCGAAGGCCAGCCCCAGCATTTT
clone size: -; V gene: TRBV7-2; D gene: -; J gene: TRBJ2-1; CDR3 protein: CASSYQRGSSYEQFF; CDR3 DNA: TGTGCCAGCAGCTACCAACGGGGTAGCTCCTACGAGCAGTTCTTC
clone size: many; V gene: TRBV9; D gene: TRBD2; J gene: TRBJ2-1; CDR3 protein: CASSPGLAGGRNEQFF; CDR3 DNA: TGTGCCAGCAGCCCAGGACTAGCGGGGGGCCGGAATGAGCAGTTCTTC
clone size: -; V gene: TRBV4-2; D gene: TRBD2; J gene: TRBJ2-1; CDR3 protein: CASSQILAGGNEQFF; CDR3 DNA: TGTGCCAGCAGCCAAATCCTAGCGGGGGGGAATGAGCAGTTCTTC
clone size: -; V gene: TRBV6-2/TRBV6-3; D gene: -; J gene: TRBJ1-2; CDR3 protein: CASSYGSVGYYGYTF; CDR3 DNA: TGTGCCAGCAGTTACGGGAGCGTCGGATACTATGGCTACACCTTC
clone size: -; V gene: TRBV7-2; D gene: -; J gene: TRBJ1-6; CDR3 protein: CASKKASGSYSPLHF; CDR3 DNA: TGTGCCAGCAAAAAGGCTTCGGGATCCTATTCGCCCCTCCACTTT
clone size: few; V gene: TRBV20-1; D gene: TRBD1; J gene: TRBJ1-4; CDR3 protein: CSARGDRGSIEKLFF; CDR3 DNA: TGCAGTGCTAGAGGCGACAGGGGGTCTATTGAAAAACTGTTTTTT
clone size: -; V gene: TRBV5-1; D gene: -; J gene: TRBJ2-5; CDR3 protein: CASSLVSLEETQYF; CDR3 DNA: TGCGCCAGCAGCTTGGTTAGCCTAGAAGAGACCCAGTACTTC
clone size: -; V gene: TRBV12-3/TRBV12-4; D gene: TRBD2; J gene: TRBJ2-5; CDR3 protein: CASSPRTSGGETQYF; CDR3 DNA: TGTGCCAGCAGTCCGCGGACTAGCGGGGGTGAGACCCAGTACTTC
clone size: many; V gene: TRBV3-1; D gene: -; J gene: TRBJ1-1; CDR3 protein: CAAATPRGTEAFF; CDR3 DNA: TGTGCCGCAGCGACCCCCCGAGGGACTGAAGCTTTCTTT
clone size: many; V gene: TRBV12-3/TRBV12-4; D gene: -; J gene: TRBJ2-7; CDR3 protein: CASGIFGDHFNEQYF; CDR3 DNA: TGTGCCTCCGGCATATTTGGAGACCACTTCAACGAGCAGTACTTC
clone size: -; V gene: TRBV7-3; D gene: -; J gene: TRBJ2-3; CDR3 protein: CASSKGGGVGDTQYF; CDR3 DNA: TGTGCCAGCAGCAAAGGGGGGGGGGTAGGAGATACGCAGTATTTT
clone size: many; V gene: TRBV25-1; D gene: -; J gene: TRBJ2-7; CDR3 protein: CASSQYNSYEQYF; CDR3 DNA: TGTGCCAGCAGTCAATACAACTCCTACGAGCAGTACTTC
clone size: -; V gene: TRBV3-1; D gene: -; J gene: TRBJ2-5; CDR3 protein: CASSQDHLSGSQYF; CDR3 DNA: TGTGCCAGCAGCCAAGATCATCTCTCGGGGAGCCAGTACTTC
clone size: -; V gene: TRBV29-1; D gene: TRBD1; J gene: TRBJ2-7; CDR3 protein: CSGGQGLSYEQYF; CDR3 DNA: TGCAGCGGGGGACAGGGGCTATCCTACGAGCAGTACTTC
clone size: -; V gene: TRBV6-2/TRBV6-3; D gene: -; J gene: TRBJ2-7; CDR3 protein: CASRHPGGTYEQYF; CDR3 DNA: TGTGCCAGCAGACACCCAGGGGGGACCTACGAGCAGTACTTC
clone size: few; V gene: TRBV3-1; D gene: -; J gene: TRBJ2-7; CDR3 protein: CASSSRTVVYEQYF; CDR3 DNA: TGTGCCAGCAGCTCCAGGACAGTGGTCTACGAGCAGTACTTC
clone size: -; V gene: TRBV6-5; D gene: -; J gene: TRBJ2-1; CDR3 protein: CASGPRRGPSNEQFF; CDR3 DNA: TGTGCCAGCGGCCCTCGTCGGGGCCCTTCCAATGAGCAGTTCTTC
clone size: -; V gene: TRBV6-5; D gene: TRBD2; J gene: TRBJ2-1; CDR3 protein: CASSYRTRTSGGTYNEQFF; CDR3 DNA: TGTGCCAGCAGTTACCGGACGAGGACTAGCGGGGGGACCTACAATGAGCAGTTCTTC
clone size: few; V gene: TRBV28; D gene: -; J gene: TRBJ2-3; CDR3 protein: CASSFSTAGDGTDTQYF; CDR3 DNA: TGTGCCAGCAGTTTTTCGACGGCAGGGGATGGCACAGATACGCAGTATTTT
clone size: -; V gene: TRBV28; D gene: -; J gene: TRBJ1-2; CDR3 protein: CASSSSDKYGYTF; CDR3 DNA: TGTGCCAGCAGTTCCTCTGACAAGTATGGCTACACCTTC
clone size: -; V gene: TRBV24-1; D gene: -; J gene: TRBJ2-7; CDR3 protein: CATSSDSSYEQYF; CDR3 DNA: TGTGCCACCAGCTCAGACAGTTCCTACGAGCAGTACTTC
clone size: few; V gene: TRBV7-9; D gene: TRBD1; J gene: TRBJ2-7; CDR3 protein: CASSFIGDRESYEQYF; CDR3 DNA: TGTGCCAGCAGCTTTATCGGGGACAGGGAATCCTACGAGCAGTACTTC
clone size: -; V gene: TRBV3-1; D gene: -; J gene: TRBJ1-1; CDR3 protein: CASSQRGFPGEAFF; CDR3 DNA: TGTGCCAGCAGCCAACGGGGTTTCCCGGGGGAAGCTTTCTTT